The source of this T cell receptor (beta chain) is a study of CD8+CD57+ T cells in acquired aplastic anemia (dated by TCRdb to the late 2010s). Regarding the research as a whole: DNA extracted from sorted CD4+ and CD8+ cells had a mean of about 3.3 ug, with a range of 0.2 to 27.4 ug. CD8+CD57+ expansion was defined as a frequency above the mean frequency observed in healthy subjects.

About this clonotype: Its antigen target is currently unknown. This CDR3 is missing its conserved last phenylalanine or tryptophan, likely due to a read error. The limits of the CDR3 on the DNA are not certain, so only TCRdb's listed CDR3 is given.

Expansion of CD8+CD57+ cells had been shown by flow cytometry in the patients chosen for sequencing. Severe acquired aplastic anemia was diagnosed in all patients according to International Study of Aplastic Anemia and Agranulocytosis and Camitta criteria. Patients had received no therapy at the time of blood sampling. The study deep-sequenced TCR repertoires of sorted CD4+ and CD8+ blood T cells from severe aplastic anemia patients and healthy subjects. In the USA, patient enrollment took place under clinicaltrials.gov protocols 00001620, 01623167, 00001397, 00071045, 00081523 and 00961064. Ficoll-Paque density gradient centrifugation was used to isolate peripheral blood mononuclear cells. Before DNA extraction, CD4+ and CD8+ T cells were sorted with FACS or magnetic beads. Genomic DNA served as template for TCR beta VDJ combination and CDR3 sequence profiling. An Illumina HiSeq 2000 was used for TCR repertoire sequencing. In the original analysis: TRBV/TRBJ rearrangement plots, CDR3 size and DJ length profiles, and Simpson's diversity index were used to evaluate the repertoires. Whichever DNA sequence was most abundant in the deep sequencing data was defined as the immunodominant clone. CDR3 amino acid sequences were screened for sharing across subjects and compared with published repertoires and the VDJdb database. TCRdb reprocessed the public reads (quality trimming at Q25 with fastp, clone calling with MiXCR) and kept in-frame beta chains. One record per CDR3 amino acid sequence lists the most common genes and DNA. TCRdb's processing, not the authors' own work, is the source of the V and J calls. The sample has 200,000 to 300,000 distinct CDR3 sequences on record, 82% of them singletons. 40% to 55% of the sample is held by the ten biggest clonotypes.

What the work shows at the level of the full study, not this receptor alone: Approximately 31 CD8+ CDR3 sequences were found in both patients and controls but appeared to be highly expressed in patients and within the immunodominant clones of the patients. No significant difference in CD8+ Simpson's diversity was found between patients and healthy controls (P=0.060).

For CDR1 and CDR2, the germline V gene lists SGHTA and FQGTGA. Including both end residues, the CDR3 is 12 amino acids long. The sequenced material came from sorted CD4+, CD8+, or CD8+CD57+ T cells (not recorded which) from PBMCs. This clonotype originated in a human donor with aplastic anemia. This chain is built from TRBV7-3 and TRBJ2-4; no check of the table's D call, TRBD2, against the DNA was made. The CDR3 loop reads CASRGAGNIESQ.